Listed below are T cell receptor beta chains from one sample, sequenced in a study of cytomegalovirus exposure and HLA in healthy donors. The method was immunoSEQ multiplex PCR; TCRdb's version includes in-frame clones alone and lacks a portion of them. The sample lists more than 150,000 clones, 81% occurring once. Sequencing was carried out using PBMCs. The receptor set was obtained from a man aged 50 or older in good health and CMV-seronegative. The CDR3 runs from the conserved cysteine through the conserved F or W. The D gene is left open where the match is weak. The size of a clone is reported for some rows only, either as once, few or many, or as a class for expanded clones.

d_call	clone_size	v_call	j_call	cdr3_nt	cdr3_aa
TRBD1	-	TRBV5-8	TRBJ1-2	TGTGCCAGCAGCAGGGGGCCATACTATGGCTACACCTTC	CASSRGPYYGYTF
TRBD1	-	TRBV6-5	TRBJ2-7	TGTGCCAGCAGTTACCGGGACAGGAGCACCTACGAGCAGTACTTC	CASSYRDRSTYEQYF
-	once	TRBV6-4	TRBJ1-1	TGTGCCAGCAGAACCAGGGCGGATGGGACTGAAGCTTTCTTT	CASRTRADGTEAFF
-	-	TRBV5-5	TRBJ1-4	TGTGCCAGCAGCTTTACGACAAGGGGTGAAGAAAAACTGTTTTTT	CASSFTTRGEEKLFF
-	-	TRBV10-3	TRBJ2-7	TGTGCCATCAGCCCGACAGGCCATATAGGCCCCTACGAGCAGTACTTC	CAISPTGHIGPYEQYF
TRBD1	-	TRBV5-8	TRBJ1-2	TGTGCCAGCAGCTCCGGGACAGGGCCGTATGGCTACACCTTC	CASSSGTGPYGYTF
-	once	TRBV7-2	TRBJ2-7	TGTGCCAGCAGCAGGGGTCCCTACGAGCAGTACTTC	CASSRGPYEQYF
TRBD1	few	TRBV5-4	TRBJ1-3	TGTGCCAGCAGGACACAGGGGGCTCCCCGGAACACCATATATTTT	CASRTQGAPRNTIYF
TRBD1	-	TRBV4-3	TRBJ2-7	TGCGCCAGCAGCCAACCTGGGACAGGGTTGGACGAGCAGTACTTC	CASSQPGTGLDEQYF
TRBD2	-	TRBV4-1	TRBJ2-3	TGCGCCAGCAGCCAAGGACTAGCGGGGGGGCAGAGCACAGATACGCAGTATTTT	CASSQGLAGGQSTDTQYF
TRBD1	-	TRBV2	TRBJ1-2	TGTGCCAGCACCTCAGACAGGGTAAACGGCTACACCTTC	CASTSDRVNGYTF
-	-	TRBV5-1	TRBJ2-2	TGCGCCAGCAGCTTGGGAAGGGGGAAGAACACCGGGGAGCTGTTTTTT	CASSLGRGKNTGELFF
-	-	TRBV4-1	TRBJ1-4	TGCGCCAGCAGCCAGAGACACTCTAATGAAAAACTGTTTTTT	CASSQRHSNEKLFF
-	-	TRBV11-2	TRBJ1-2	TGTGCCAGCAGCTCGAACAGGGCATTCACCTTC	CASSSNRAFTF
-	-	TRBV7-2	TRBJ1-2	TGTGCCAGCAGCCAGTCGACGGGGTCGGGGGGCTACACCTTC	CASSQSTGSGGYTF
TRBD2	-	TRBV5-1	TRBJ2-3	TGCGCCAGCAGCTTGGTTAGCGGGGCTTACACAGATACGCAGTATTTT	CASSLVSGAYTDTQYF
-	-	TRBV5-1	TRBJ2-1	TGCGCCAGCAGCTTGGATCTAGCGCCATACAATGAGCAGTTCTTC	CASSLDLAPYNEQFF
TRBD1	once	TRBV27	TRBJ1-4	TGTGCCAGCAGGGTCAGTGACAGGGATACCGGAAAACTGTTTTTT	CASRVSDRDTGKLFF